Shown below are 22 T cell receptor beta chains from a single sample sequenced in a study of shared clonotypes between healthy human individuals. Sequencing used immunoSEQ multiplex PCR; TCRdb keeps in-frame clones, though not all of them. The sample carries over 700,000 clones, 72% recorded once. Sequencing used memory CD4+ T cells sorted from blood. Subset of the sample: CD45RA-negative fraction. The receptors stem from a woman aged 25-40 years in good health.

The rearrangement joins TRBV6-6 to TRBJ2-7, with a weak D call TRBD2 (6 bases). The germline CDR1 and CDR2 sequences are MNHNY and SVGAGI (reference sequence). This CDR3 is 15 amino acids long. V lost 0 bases, J lost 2 bases, and 11 bases lay in between. The DNA of the CDR3 is TGTGCCAGCAGTTACTCGAGGGACTTAACCTACGAGCAGTACTTC. It translates to CASSYSRDLTYEQYF.

This clone was counted a few times. The chain employs TRBV5-3 and TRBJ1-5; no reliable D call. TRBV5-3 is known as an ORF, though its function is uncertain. The CDR3 has 17 residues. The V gene lost 1 base and the J gene lost 0 bases, with 14 bases spanning the gap. CDR3 nucleotide sequence: TGTGCCAGAAGCTTGTGGGTAACCTCGTCTAGCAATCAGCCCCAGCATTTT. Protein product: CARSLWVTSSSNQPQHF.

This clone was seen a handful of times. The chain recombines TRBV2 with TRBJ1-3; the D gene is possibly TRBD1 (6 bases). The CDR3 sequence is 13 residues long. The ends were cut back, 8 bases at V and 5 bases at J, with 13 bases in the middle. Germline CDR1 is SNHLY and CDR2 is FYNNEI. In nucleotides, the CDR3 is TGTGCCAGCGCCTCAACAGGGAGAAACACCATATATTTT. Its protein is CASASTGRNTIYF.

This chain links TRBV19 with TRBJ1-4, with D possibly matching TRBD1 (6 bases). V dropped 7 bases and J dropped 7 bases, with 16 bases sitting between them. Germline CDR1 is LNHDA and CDR2 is SQIVND (reference sequence). The CDR3 is 14 residues long. CDR3 sequence (DNA): TGTGCCAGTACCCCACAGGGCGGGGGTGAAAAACTGTTTTTT. It is translated as CASTPQGGGEKLFF.

The V gene is TRBV6-4, the J gene TRBJ1-1, with no clear D. Trimming left V 0 bases short and J 3 bases short, with 17 bases between. CDR1 is MRHNA, CDR2 SNTAGT, per germline. This CDR3 is 17 amino acids long. The CDR3 nucleotides read TGTGCCAGCAGTGACTCGAGATACCACCCCCTCTACACTGAAGCTTTCTTT. Translated, it gives CASSDSRYHPLYTEAFF.

The chain carries TRBV7-8 and TRBJ2-7; 7 nucleotides align to TRBD1. This CDR3 is 14 amino acids long. Germline lookup yields CDR1 SGHVS and CDR2 FQNEAQ. Unmatched junction bases numbered 4, after V lost 3 bases and J lost 2 bases. The CDR3 here is CASSFRDSAYEQYF. As DNA, the CDR3 is TGTGCCAGCAGCTTCCGGGACAGTGCCTACGAGCAGTACTTC.

This chain connects TRBV27 to TRBJ1-5, with D perhaps TRBD1 (5 bases). The CDR3 is made up of 18 amino acids. CDR1 and CDR2 (germline): MNHEY, SMNVEV (reference sequence). Trimming left V 3 bases short and J 5 bases short, with 23 bases between. The CDR3 is CASSFLSTLQALDQPQHF. The CDR3 DNA follows: TGTGCCAGCAGTTTTCTCTCGACGTTACAGGCCCTGGATCAGCCCCAGCATTTT.

The V call is TRBV28, the J call TRBJ1-5; possibly TRBD1 for D (5 bases). Trimming took 10 bases from V and 0 from J, leaving 16 bases between them. CDR1 is MDHEN and CDR2 is SYDVKM in the germline V gene. The CDR3 spans 15 residues. This CDR3 is CATSYSGGSNQPQHF. The DNA for the CDR3 is TGTGCCACCTCCTACTCCGGGGGTAGCAATCAGCCCCAGCATTTT.

This chain links TRBV7-2 with TRBJ2-5; 8 bases line up with TRBD2. The ends lost 4 bases at V and 5 bases at J; junction bases unmatched: 9. CDR1 is SGHTA and CDR2 is FQGNSA in the germline V gene. CDR3 length: 15 amino acids. The CDR3 reads CASSYSGSGGETQYF. The CDR3 coding sequence is TGTGCCAGCAGCTACAGCGGGAGTGGGGGGGAGACCCAGTACTTC.

This clone is a singleton in its sample. Other nucleotide sequences from this sample produce the same CDR3. The chain recombines TRBV5-1 with TRBJ2-2; unclear D gene. Germline CDR1 is SGHRS and CDR2 is YFSETQ. This CDR3 contains 14 residues. V lost 0 bases and J lost 4, with 7 bases in between. The CDR3 is CASSLAGFTGELFF. CDR3 DNA sequence: TGCGCCAGCAGCTTGGCAGGATTCACCGGGGAGCTGTTTTTT. The full variable domain, in which reference TRBV5-1 and TRBJ2-2 provide the parts outside the CDR3, is KAGVTQTPRYLIKTRGQQVTLSCSPISGHRSVSWYQQTPGQGLQFLFEYFSETQRNKGNFPGRFSGRQFSNSRSEMNVSTLELGDSALYLCASSLAGFTGELFFGEGSRLTVL.

V gene TRBV27 combines with J gene TRBJ2-1; D is undetermined. Trimming took off 0 bases at V and 1 base at J, with 7 bases between the two ends. CDR3 size: 15 residues. CDR1 is MNHEY, CDR2 SMNVEV, per germline (reference sequence). The CDR3: CASSLSWGSYNEQFF. The CDR3 nucleotides read TGTGCCAGCAGTTTATCGTGGGGTTCCTACAATGAGCAGTTCTTC.

CDR3: CASSLDGGANVLTF. For the CDR3, the DNA is TGTGCCAGCAGCTTGGACGGTGGGGCCAACGTCCTGACTTTC. V usage is TRBV5-6 and J usage is TRBJ2-6; no definite D call. The V gene's germline CDR1 is SGHDT and CDR2 YYEEEE. This CDR3 region has 14 residues. V shed 0 bases and J shed 3 bases, with 4 bases lying between them.

The CDR3 DNA reads TGTGCCAGCAGTTTATACACAGGGGAAGAGACCCAGTACTTC. Protein: CASSLYTGEETQYF. V gene TRBV27 combines with J gene TRBJ2-5, with 7 bases lining up with TRBD1. The CDR3 has 14 residues. Germline V gene sequence: CDR1 MNHEY, CDR2 SMNVEV (reference sequence). V was clipped by 1 base and J by 3 bases; unmatched bases: 2.

Comment on this clone: A read error may account for a junction end that differs from germline. Here the CDR3 DNA reads TGTGCCAGCAGCTTGGGGCTTAGCGGGAGATCTGTCTTC. Its protein product is CASSLGLSGRSVF. The chain has TRBV5-5 and TRBJ2-1, with 9 bases identical to TRBD2. The CDR3 is 13 residues long. CDR1 is SGHKS, CDR2 YYEKEE, per germline (reference sequence).

This clone appeared a few times. This chain connects TRBV7-2 to TRBJ2-5; D remains ambiguous. The CDR3 is made up of 13 amino acids. V gave up 5 bases and J gave up 7 bases, with 14 bases separating them. Germline CDR1 reads SGHTA; CDR2 reads FQGNSA. The CDR3 DNA reads as TGTGCCAGCAGCCCAGAACCCGTCGGGACCCAGTACTTC. Its protein is CASSPEPVGTQYF.

The chain joins TRBV28 to TRBJ1-5, with a weak D call TRBD1 (6 bases). Per the germline V gene, CDR1 is MDHEN and CDR2 is SYDVKM. The CDR3 covers 13 residues. Trimming removed 8 bases from V and 4 bases from J, with 12 bases in between. CDR3 sequence reads: CASAPQGNQPQHF. The CDR3 bases are TGTGCCAGCGCCCCTCAGGGGAATCAGCCCCAGCATTTT.

The chain recombines TRBV10-3 with TRBJ2-2; TRBD2 aligns across 7 bases. With V trimmed by 11 bases and J by 3 bases, 6 bases remained unmatched. The germline V gene encodes CDR1 ENHRY and CDR2 SYGVKD. This CDR3 is 13 amino acids long. CDR3 nucleotides: TGTGCCTCGCACGCGGGGGACACCGGGGAGCTGTTTTTT. Protein: CASHAGDTGELFF.

This clone occurred once. V usage is TRBV10-1 and J usage is TRBJ2-7, with 7 bases matching TRBD2. The CDR3 sequence is 16 residues long. The trim removed 0 bases at V and 4 bases at J, leaving 9 bases unmatched. CDR1 is WNHNN and CDR2 is SYGVQD in the germline V gene (reference sequence). In DNA, the CDR3 is TGCGCCAGCAGTGAGTCGACCACTAGCGTGCTGTACGAGCAGTACTTC. It translates to CASSESTTSVLYEQYF.

The chain carries TRBV7-9 and TRBJ2-5, with TRBD1 identical over 7 bases. In germline, CDR1 is SEHNR, CDR2 FQNEAQ (reference sequence). The ends lost 5 bases at V and 5 bases at J; junction bases unmatched: 14. The CDR3 has 16 amino acids. Written as DNA, the CDR3 is TGTGCCAGCAGCCGCTCGACAGGGCTGTCGGGGGAGACCCAGTACTTC. This sequence encodes CASSRSTGLSGETQYF.

A note on this clone: This specimen includes other DNA sequences encoding the same CDR3. V is TRBV5-1 and J is TRBJ2-6, with D unresolved. Looked up from germline, CDR1 is SGHRS and CDR2 is YFSETQ. The CDR3 has 15 residues. With 4 bases removed from V and 1 base from J, the gap between germline ends came to 9 bases. The CDR3 nucleotides read TGCGCCAGCAGCCCCCGCACATCTGGGGCCAACGTCCTGACTTTC. It specifies CASSPRTSGANVLTF.

This chain connects TRBV2 to TRBJ1-1; unclear D gene. Per the germline V gene, CDR1 is SNHLY and CDR2 is FYNNEI. The length of the CDR3 is 14 residues. V lost 8 bases to trimming and J lost 0 bases, with 13 bases between them. The CDR3 DNA reads TGTGCCAGCCGTTCGGGGTCCATGAACACTGAAGCTTTCTTT. Translating it yields CASRSGSMNTEAFF.

This chain connects TRBV4-1 to TRBJ2-2, with TRBD2 matching over 7 bases. This CDR3 spans 16 amino acids. The germline V gene has CDR1 MGHRA and CDR2 YSYEKL. With 6 bases clipped from V and 1 base from J, the junction kept 8 bases outside the gene matches. The CDR3 DNA sequence: TGCGCCAGCAGATCTTTGAGCGGGAAGAACACCGGGGAGCTGTTTTTT. Encoded protein: CASRSLSGKNTGELFF.